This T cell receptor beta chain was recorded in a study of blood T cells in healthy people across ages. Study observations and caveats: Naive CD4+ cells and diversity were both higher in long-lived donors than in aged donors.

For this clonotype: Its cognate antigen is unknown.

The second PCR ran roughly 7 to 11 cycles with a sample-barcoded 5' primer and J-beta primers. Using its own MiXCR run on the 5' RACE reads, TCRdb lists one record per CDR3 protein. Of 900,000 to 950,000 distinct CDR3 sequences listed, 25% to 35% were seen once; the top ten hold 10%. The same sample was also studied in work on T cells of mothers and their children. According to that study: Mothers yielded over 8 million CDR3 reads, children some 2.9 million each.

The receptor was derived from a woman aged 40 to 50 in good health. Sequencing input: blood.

The CDR3 DNA sequence: TGTGCCAGCAGTCTTGACAGGGGTGAATACAATGAGCAGTACTTC. Protein product: CASSLDRGEYNEQYF. The gene calls are TRBV7-3 and TRBJ2-4; 8 bases fit TRBD1. Trimming at V came to 6 bases and at J to 13 bases, leaving 17 bases not matched to a gene. Germline assignment: CDR1 SGHTA and CDR2 FQGTGA. CDR3 length: 15 amino acids.